The 3 T cell receptor beta chains given below trace back to one sample, sequenced in a study of T-cell reconstitution after alpha-beta-depleted transplantation in children. Construction of the TCRbeta library involved unique molecular identifiers. TCRdb analysed the PCR reads with MiXCR anew, one entry per CDR3 protein. The sample includes approximately 270,000 distinct CDR3 sequences, approximately 9.6% seen only once; the top ten take about 9.5%. Material: PBMCs from the stem cell graft donor, obtained from the stem cell graft. The receptors were gathered from a human donor who donated a stem cell graft to a child with SCID.

This clonotype was counted between two and nine times. The J gene is TRBJ1-2, the V gene TRBV25-1, with D possibly being TRBD1 (5 bases). The CDR3 consists of 13 residues. V lost 2 bases and J 4 bases, leaving 8 bases between the germline ends. Per germline, CDR1 MGHDK and CDR2 SYGVNS. Here the CDR3 DNA reads TGTGCCAGCAGTGAAGATGGGGGCTATGGCTACACCTTC. Amino acid sequence: CASSEDGGYGYTF.

This clonotype has a handful of counts. V gene TRBV4-2 combines with J gene TRBJ1-4; D is undetermined. Germline V gene data show CDR1 as LGHNA and CDR2 as YNFKEQ. V lost 0 bases to trimming and J lost 7 bases, with 12 bases between them. The CDR3 runs to 15 residues. The CDR3 loop reads CASSQDVGRAEKLFF. DNA for the CDR3: TGTGCCAGCAGCCAAGATGTTGGGCGGGCTGAAAAACTGTTTTTT.

This clonotype was counted only a few times. V and J are TRBV25-1 and TRBJ2-7; 11 bases are shared with TRBD1. CDR3 length: 14 amino acids. The J segment lost 5 bases and the V segment lost 8 bases, leaving 8 bases of the junction unmatched. From germline, CDR1 is MGHDK and CDR2 SYGVNS. The CDR3 nucleotides read TGTGCCAGCCTAGGGACAGGGGGTTCCCACGAGCAGTACTTC. Encoded protein: CASLGTGGSHEQYF.